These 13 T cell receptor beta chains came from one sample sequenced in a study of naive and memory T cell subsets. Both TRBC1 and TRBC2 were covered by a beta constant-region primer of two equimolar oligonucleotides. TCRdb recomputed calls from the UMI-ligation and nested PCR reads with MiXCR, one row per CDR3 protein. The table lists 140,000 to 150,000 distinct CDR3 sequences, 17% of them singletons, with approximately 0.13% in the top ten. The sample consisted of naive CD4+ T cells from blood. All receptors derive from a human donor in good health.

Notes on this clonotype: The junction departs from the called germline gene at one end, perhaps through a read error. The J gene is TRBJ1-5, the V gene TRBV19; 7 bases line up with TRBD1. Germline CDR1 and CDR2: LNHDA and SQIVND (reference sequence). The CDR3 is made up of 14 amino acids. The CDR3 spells CASSIYRGNQPQNF. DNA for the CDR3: TGTGCCAGTAGTATCTACAGGGGCAATCAGCCCCAGAATTTT.

The chain's CDR3 is CASSVAGTGPQHF. DNA of the CDR3: TGTGCCAGCAGCGTAGCAGGGACGGGGCCCCAGCATTTT. V is TRBV9 and J is TRBJ1-5; D possibly corresponds to TRBD1 (5 bases). Trimming removed 0 bases at V and 9 bases at J, with 10 bases between. The CDR3 extends over 13 amino acids. Germline V lookup: CDR1 SGDLS, CDR2 YYNGEE.

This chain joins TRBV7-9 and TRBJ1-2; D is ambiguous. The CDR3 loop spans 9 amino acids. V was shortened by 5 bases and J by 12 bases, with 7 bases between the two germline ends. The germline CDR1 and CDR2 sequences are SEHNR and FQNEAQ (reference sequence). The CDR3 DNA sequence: TGTGCCAGCAGCCCCGGGGACACCTTC. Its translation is CASSPGDTF.

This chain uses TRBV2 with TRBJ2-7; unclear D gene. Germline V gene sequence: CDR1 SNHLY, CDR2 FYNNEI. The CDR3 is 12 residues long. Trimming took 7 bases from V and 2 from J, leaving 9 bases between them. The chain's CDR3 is CASTLETYEQYF. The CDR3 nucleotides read TGTGCCAGCACCCTGGAAACCTACGAGCAGTACTTC.

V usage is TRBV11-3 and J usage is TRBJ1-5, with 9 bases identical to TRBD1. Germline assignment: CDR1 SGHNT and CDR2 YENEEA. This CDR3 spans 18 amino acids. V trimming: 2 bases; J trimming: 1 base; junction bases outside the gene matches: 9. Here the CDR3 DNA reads TGTGCCAGCAGCTTATACACAGGGGGCAGAAAAAGCAATCAGCCCCAGCATTTT. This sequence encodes CASSLYTGGRKSNQPQHF.

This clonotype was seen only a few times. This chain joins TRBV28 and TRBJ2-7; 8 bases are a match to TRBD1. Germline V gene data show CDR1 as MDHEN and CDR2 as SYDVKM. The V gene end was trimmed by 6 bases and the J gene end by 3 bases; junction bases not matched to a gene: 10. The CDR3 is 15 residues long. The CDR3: CASRGEDREHYEQYF. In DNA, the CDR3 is TGTGCCAGCAGGGGAGAGGACAGGGAGCACTACGAGCAGTACTTC.

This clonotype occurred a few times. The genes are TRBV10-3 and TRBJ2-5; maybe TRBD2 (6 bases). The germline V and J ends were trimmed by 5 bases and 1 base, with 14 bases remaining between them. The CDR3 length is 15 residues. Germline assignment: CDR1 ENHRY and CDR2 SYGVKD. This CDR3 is CAISSTGLSQETQYF. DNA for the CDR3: TGTGCCATCAGTTCAACCGGACTAAGCCAAGAGACCCAGTACTTC.

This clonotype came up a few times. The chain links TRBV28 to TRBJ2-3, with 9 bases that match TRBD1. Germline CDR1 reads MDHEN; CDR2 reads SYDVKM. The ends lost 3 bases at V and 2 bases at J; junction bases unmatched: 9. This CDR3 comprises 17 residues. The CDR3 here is CASSLGTGTGFTDTQYF. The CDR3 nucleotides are TGTGCCAGCAGTTTGGGCACCGGGACAGGGTTCACAGATACGCAGTATTTT.

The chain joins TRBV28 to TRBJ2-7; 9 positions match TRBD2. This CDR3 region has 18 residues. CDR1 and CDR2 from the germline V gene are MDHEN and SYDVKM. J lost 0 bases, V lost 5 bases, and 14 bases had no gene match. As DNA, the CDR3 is TGTGCCAGCAGTCCCGCGGGGGCTAGCGGGACGAGCTCCTACGAGCAGTACTTC. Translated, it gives CASSPAGASGTSSYEQYF.

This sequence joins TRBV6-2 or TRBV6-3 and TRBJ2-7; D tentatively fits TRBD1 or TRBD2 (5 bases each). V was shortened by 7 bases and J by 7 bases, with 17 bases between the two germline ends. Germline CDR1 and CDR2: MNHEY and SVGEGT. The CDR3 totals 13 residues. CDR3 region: CASTLTSEGEQYF. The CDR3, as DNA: TGTGCCAGCACCCTTACGTCAGAGGGGGAGCAGTACTTC.

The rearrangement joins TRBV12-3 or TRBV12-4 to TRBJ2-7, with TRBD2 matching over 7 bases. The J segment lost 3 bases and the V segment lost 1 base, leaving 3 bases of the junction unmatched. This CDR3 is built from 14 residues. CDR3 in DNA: TGTGCCAGCAGTTTAGTGGCGGGAGTCTACGAGCAGTACTTC. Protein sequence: CASSLVAGVYEQYF.

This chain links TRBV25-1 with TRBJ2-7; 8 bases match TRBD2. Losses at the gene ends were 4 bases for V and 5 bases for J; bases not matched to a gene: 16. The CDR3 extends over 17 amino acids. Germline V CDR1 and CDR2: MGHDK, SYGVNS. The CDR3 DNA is TGTGCCAGCAGTGTTCCCCCAGGTAGCGGGATCGCGAACGAGCAGTACTTC. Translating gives CASSVPPGSGIANEQYF.

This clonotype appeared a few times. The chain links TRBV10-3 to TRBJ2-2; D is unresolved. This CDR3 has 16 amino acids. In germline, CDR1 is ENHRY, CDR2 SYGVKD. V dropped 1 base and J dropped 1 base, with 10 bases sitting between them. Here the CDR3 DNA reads TGTGCCATCAGTGAGTTTGTCCAGAGGAACACCGGGGAGCTGTTTTTT. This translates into CAISEFVQRNTGELFF.